This is a list of T cell receptor beta chains from one sample in a study of T cells after yellow fever vaccination. Each CDR3 protein gets one entry after TCRdb re-called the 5' RACE reads with MiXCR. Among fewer than 350,000 distinct CDR3 sequences, 8% to 10% were seen once, and the ten largest hold about a sixth. Sequencing used PBMCs, obtained on the day of the first yellow fever vaccination. These receptors were taken from a man between 18 and 29 years old who received the YFV17D yellow fever vaccine. CDR3s include the opening cysteine and the closing phenylalanine or tryptophan. D genes are given only for firm matches. Some rows have no size entry. The others give once, few or many, or a class for an expanded clone.

NA,TRBJ1-2,NA,TRBV28,TGTGCCAGCAGTTTGCACGGGAGCGGCTACACCTTC,CASSLHGSGYTF
NA,TRBJ2-3,few,TRBV7-2,TGTGCCAGTCAGTGGTCCTTGGGCACAGATACGCAGTATTTT,CASQWSLGTDTQYF
NA,TRBJ2-2,NA,TRBV18,TGTGCCAGCTCACCTTCGGAGGAAATGGAGCTGTTTTTT,CASSPSEEMELFF
NA,TRBJ2-7,few,TRBV7-6,TGTGCCAGCAGCTTACGCCGGGACACCCACTACGAGCAGTACTTC,CASSLRRDTHYEQYF
NA,TRBJ2-5,NA,TRBV5-4,TGTGCCAGCAGCTTGAGGGGACTCCAAGAGACCCAGTACTTC,CASSLRGLQETQYF
NA,TRBJ2-2,few,TRBV28,TGTGCCAGCAGTTGGACCAGCTACACCGGGGAGCTGTTTTTT,CASSWTSYTGELFF
NA,TRBJ1-6,NA,TRBV28,TGTGCCAGCAGTTTCAGGGTTGGCCCCCTCCACTTT,CASSFRVGPLHF
NA,TRBJ1-1,NA,TRBV5-1,TGCGCCAGCAGCCCCCCGGGGGCGTTCCTGCGGCGGGTCTTT,CASSPPGAFLRRVF
TRBD1,TRBJ1-4,once,TRBV20-1,TGCAGTGCTAGGGACAGGGCAGGGGATGAAAAACTGTTTTTT,CSARDRAGDEKLFF
TRBD1,TRBJ2-3,many,TRBV5-6,TGTGCCAGCAGCCGAGGGGGCTCCGCCACAGATACGCAGTATTTT,CASSRGGSATDTQYF
NA,TRBJ1-1,few,TRBV4-1,TGCGCCAGCAGCCCTTACGCGGTGGGGAACTCGAACACTGAAGCTTTCTTT,CASSPYAVGNSNTEAFF
NA,TRBJ2-3,NA,TRBV4-2,TGTGCCAGCAGCCAAGATTTGACGAAGCCGACGGATACGCAGTATTTT,CASSQDLTKPTDTQYF
TRBD2,TRBJ2-3,few,TRBV5-1,TGCGCCAGCAGCTTGGCCACCACATCTATAGCGGGGGGCCTCACAGATACGCAGTATTTT,CASSLATTSIAGGLTDTQYF
TRBD1,TRBJ1-2,NA,TRBV10-3,TGTGCCATCAGTGAAACAGGGGGCGGGGGCTACACCTTC,CAISETGGGGYTF
TRBD2,TRBJ2-7,NA,TRBV2,TGTGCCAGCAGTGCCCTAGCGGGGACCTCCTACGAGCAGTACTTC,CASSALAGTSYEQYF
NA,TRBJ1-1,few,TRBV12-3/TRBV12-4,TGTGCCAGCAGTTTACAGGGCTGGGGCACTGAAGCTTTCTTT,CASSLQGWGTEAFF
NA,TRBJ2-2,medium-sized,TRBV29-1,TGCAGCGTTGAAGATTGGGGTTCTGAGGATTCCACCGGGGAGCTGTTTTTT,CSVEDWGSEDSTGELFF
NA,TRBJ1-4,many,TRBV20-1,TGCAGTGCTAGAGATGTGGTGGGTGGTGAAAAACTGTTTTTT,CSARDVVGGEKLFF
NA,TRBJ2-5,few,TRBV10-3,TGTGCCATCAGTCAGGGGCCAGGAGAGACCCAGTACTTC,CAISQGPGETQYF
TRBD2,TRBJ2-3,NA,TRBV7-3,TGTGCCAGCAGCTTAATGGCCCGGCGGCCCCCAGGGGCGGGGGGATCTACAGATACGCAGTATTTT,CASSLMARRPPGAGGSTDTQYF
NA,TRBJ1-2,NA,TRBV9,TGTGCCAGCAGCGTAGAGTATCCTTGGGGCCAGACCTTC,CASSVEYPWGQTF
NA,TRBJ2-3,NA,TRBV6-1,TGTGCCAGCACCAAAGAGGTGGCAGACCCCACAGATACGCAGTATTTT,CASTKEVADPTDTQYF
NA,TRBJ2-3,few,TRBV6-5,TGTGCCAGCAGTTACTCCTCCGACGGAGGTGATACGCAGTATTTT,CASSYSSDGGDTQYF
TRBD1,TRBJ1-6,few,TRBV7-2,TGTGCCAGCAGCTTGGGGCAGACAGGGTCGGGCTCACCCCTCCACTTT,CASSLGQTGSGSPLHF
NA,TRBJ2-3,NA,TRBV3-1,TGTGCCAGCAGCCAAGAAAACCTAAAGGTAGATACGCAGTATTTT,CASSQENLKVDTQYF
NA,TRBJ1-6,NA,TRBV12-3/TRBV12-4,TGTGCCAGCACACCGGGGCTGGATAATTCACCCCTCCACTTT,CASTPGLDNSPLHF
NA,TRBJ1-2,few,TRBV5-1,TGCGCCAGCAGCAACAGGGTGAACTATGGCTACACCTTC,CASSNRVNYGYTF
NA,TRBJ2-5,NA,TRBV29-1,TGCAGCGTTGAGCCGCTAAGTGGGGAGACCCAGTACTTC,CSVEPLSGETQYF
NA,TRBJ1-1,few,TRBV10-3,TGTGCCATCAGTGAGTTCCGTGCTTTCTTT,CAISEFRAFF
NA,TRBJ2-1,many,TRBV5-1,TGCGCCAGCAGCCTACAGGGTTGGGATGAGCAGTTCTTC,CASSLQGWDEQFF
TRBD2,TRBJ2-2,few,TRBV5-1,TGCGCCAGCAGCTTGGAAGCTCCTAGCGGGGGGGCGCACACCGGGGAGCTGTTTTTT,CASSLEAPSGGAHTGELFF
NA,TRBJ2-7,NA,TRBV24-1,TGTGCCACCAGTGAGGGGGGGCCCATCTACGAGCAGTACTTC,CATSEGGPIYEQYF
NA,TRBJ1-1,many,TRBV6-6,TGTGCCAGCAGTTACGGCACTGAAGCTTTCTTT,CASSYGTEAFF
NA,TRBJ2-6,NA,TRBV5-5,TGTGCCAGCAGCTTGGTGGGGTACGGGGCCAACGTCCTGACTTTC,CASSLVGYGANVLTF
NA,TRBJ2-5,few,TRBV7-2,TGTGCCAGCACCCCCCCCGGGGTTCGGGAGACCCAGTACTTC,CASTPPGVRETQYF
NA,TRBJ1-2,few,TRBV7-2,TGTGCCAGCAGCTTAGGAGCAGACCCTAACTATGGCTACACCTTC,CASSLGADPNYGYTF
NA,TRBJ2-2,few,TRBV5-1,TGCGCCAGCGTCGGCACATCGAACACCGGGGAGCTGTTTTTT,CASVGTSNTGELFF
NA,TRBJ2-5,few,TRBV18,TGTGCCAGCTCACCACCGAATCCCGGGGAAAAGGATACCCAGTACTTC,CASSPPNPGEKDTQYF
NA,TRBJ1-3,many,TRBV5-1,TGCGCCAGTAGCGAGGGCTCTGGAAACACCATATATTTT,CASSEGSGNTIYF
TRBD1,TRBJ1-5,few,TRBV7-9,TGTGCCAGCAGCCCCTCGGGGGCAGGGGGCAGGCAGCCCCAGCATTTT,CASSPSGAGGRQPQHF
TRBD1,TRBJ1-2,many,TRBV3-1,TGTGCCAGCAGCCCCAGACAGGGAGTCTATGGCTACACCTTC,CASSPRQGVYGYTF
NA,TRBJ2-2,NA,TRBV12-3/TRBV12-4,TGTGCCAGCACGACCCTAGGGGAGCTGTTTTTT,CASTTLGELFF
NA,TRBJ2-2,NA,TRBV6-2/TRBV6-3,TGTGCCAGCAGCCACGGCGTTGTCGGGGAGCTGTTTTTT,CASSHGVVGELFF
TRBD1,TRBJ2-5,few,TRBV24-1,TGTGCCACCAGTGATCGAGGGACAGCCCAAGAGACCCAGTACTTC,CATSDRGTAQETQYF
TRBD1,TRBJ1-2,few,TRBV5-1,TGCGCCAGCAGGACAGGGCCCCAAGGGGGCGGCTACACCTTC,CASRTGPQGGGYTF
NA,TRBJ1-3,many,TRBV9,TGTGCCAGCAGCAGCCAGGGTTTTGCTGGAAACACCATATATTTT,CASSSQGFAGNTIYF
TRBD2,TRBJ2-2,few,TRBV29-1,TGCAGCGTTCTTCCTAGCGGGGGGGAGACAACCACCGGGGAGCTGTTTTTT,CSVLPSGGETTTGELFF
NA,TRBJ2-3,NA,TRBV27,TGTGCCAGCAGTTTATTTTCCAGGGGCACAGATACGCAGTATTTT,CASSLFSRGTDTQYF
NA,TRBJ1-1,NA,TRBV29-1,TGCAGCGTTGGATACATGAACACTGAAGCTTTCTTT,CSVGYMNTEAFF
NA,TRBJ1-2,NA,TRBV4-3,TGCGCCAGCAGCCAAGAAGATGGAGCAACAGGGAGGAACTATGGCTACACCTTC,CASSQEDGATGRNYGYTF
NA,TRBJ2-2,once,TRBV2,TGTGCCAGTGGGCCTAAGGCCGGCTACACCGGGGAGCTGTTTTTT,CASGPKAGYTGELFF
NA,TRBJ1-1,few,TRBV29-1,TGCAGCGTTGGGGTGGGCACTGAAGCTTTCTTT,CSVGVGTEAFF
TRBD1,TRBJ1-1,few,TRBV28,TGTGCCAGCAGTTTAAGGACAGGGGGCTTGGTGAACACTGAAGCTTTCTTT,CASSLRTGGLVNTEAFF
NA,TRBJ2-3,few,TRBV6-4,TGTGCCAGCAGTGACTCGAAGGGCAGAACGCAGTATTTT,CASSDSKGRTQYF
NA,TRBJ1-1,NA,TRBV20-1,TGCAGTGCTAGTCAGCGAGCTTTCTTT,CSASQRAFF
NA,TRBJ1-1,few,TRBV7-3,TGTGCCAGCAGCTTAACTGTGAGGAACACTGAAGCTTTCTTT,CASSLTVRNTEAFF